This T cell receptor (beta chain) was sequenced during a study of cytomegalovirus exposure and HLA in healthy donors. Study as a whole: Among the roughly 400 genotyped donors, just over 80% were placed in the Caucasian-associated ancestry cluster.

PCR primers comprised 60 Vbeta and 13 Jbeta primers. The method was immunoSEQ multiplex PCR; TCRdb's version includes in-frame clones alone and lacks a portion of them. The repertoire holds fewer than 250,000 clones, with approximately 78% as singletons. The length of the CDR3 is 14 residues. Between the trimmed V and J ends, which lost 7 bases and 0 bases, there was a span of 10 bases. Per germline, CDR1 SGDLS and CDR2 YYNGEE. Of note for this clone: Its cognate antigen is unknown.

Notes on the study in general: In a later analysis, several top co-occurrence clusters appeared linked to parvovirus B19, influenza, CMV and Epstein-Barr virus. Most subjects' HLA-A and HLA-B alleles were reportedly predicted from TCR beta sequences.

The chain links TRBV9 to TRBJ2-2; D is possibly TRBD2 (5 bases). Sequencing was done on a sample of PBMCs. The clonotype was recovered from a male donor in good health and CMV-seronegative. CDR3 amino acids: CASSGVPNTGELFF. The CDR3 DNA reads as TGTGCCAGCTCCGGGGTACCGAACACCGGGGAGCTGTTTTTT.